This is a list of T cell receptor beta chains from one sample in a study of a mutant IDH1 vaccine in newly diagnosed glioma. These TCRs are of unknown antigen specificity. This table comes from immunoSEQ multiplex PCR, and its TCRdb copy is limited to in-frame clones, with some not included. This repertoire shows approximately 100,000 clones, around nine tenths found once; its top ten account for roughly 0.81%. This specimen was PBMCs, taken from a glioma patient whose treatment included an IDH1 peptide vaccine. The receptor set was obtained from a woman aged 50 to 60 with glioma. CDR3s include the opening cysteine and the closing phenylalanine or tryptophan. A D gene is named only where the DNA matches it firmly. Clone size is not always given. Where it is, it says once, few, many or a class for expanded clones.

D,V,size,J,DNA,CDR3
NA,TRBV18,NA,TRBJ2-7,TGTGCCAGCTCACCACCGACGACAACCTACGAGCAGTACTTC,CASSPPTTTYEQYF
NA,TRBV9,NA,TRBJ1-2,TGTGCCAGCAGCGTAGGCATACAGGTCCGGTCGAACTATGGCTACACCTTC,CASSVGIQVRSNYGYTF
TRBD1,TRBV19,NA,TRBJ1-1,TGTGCCAGTAGTATAGGGACAGGGGTCCTCACTGAAGCTTTCTTT,CASSIGTGVLTEAFF
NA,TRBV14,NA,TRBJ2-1,TGTGCCAGCAGCCCTTGGGACACCTACAATGAGCAGTTCTTC,CASSPWDTYNEQFF
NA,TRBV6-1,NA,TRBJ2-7,TGTGCCAGCAGCCCCGGACTACCTCGTTACGAGCAGTACTTC,CASSPGLPRYEQYF
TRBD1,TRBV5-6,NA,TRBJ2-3,TGTGCCAGCAGCTCCACGAAGACAGGGTCGGATACGCAGTATTTT,CASSSTKTGSDTQYF
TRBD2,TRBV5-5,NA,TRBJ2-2,TGTGCCAGCAGCTTGGTCGCGGGAGGGCCGGGTACCGGGGAGCTGTTTTTT,CASSLVAGGPGTGELFF
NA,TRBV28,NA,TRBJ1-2,TGTGCCAGCCGAGGAGGGTACCATGGCTACACCTTC,CASRGGYHGYTF
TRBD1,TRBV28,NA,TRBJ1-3,TGTGCCAGCATCCCAGGGGGCCCTGGAAACACCATATATTTT,CASIPGGPGNTIYF
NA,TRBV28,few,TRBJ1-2,TGTGCCAGCAGTTCGACAGCACTGAACTATGGCTACACCTTC,CASSSTALNYGYTF
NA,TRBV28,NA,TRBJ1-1,TGTGCCAGCAGACGGGTTTTTTTGAACACTGAAGCTTTCTTT,CASRRVFLNTEAFF
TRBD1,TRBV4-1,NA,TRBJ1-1,TGCGCCAGCAGCCTGGGGACAGGGGGTATGAACACTGAAGCTTTCTTT,CASSLGTGGMNTEAFF
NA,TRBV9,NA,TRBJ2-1,TGTGCCAGCAGCCCAACCCTCGACACTTACAATGAGCAGTTCTTC,CASSPTLDTYNEQFF
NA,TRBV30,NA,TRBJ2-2,TGTGCCTGGAGTTTATCTTACGGGCCACGAGGCAGGGAGCTGTTTTTT,CAWSLSYGPRGRELFF
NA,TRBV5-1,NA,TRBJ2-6,TGCGCCAGCAGCTTGGAGCAGGGTAAGGCCCCTGGGGCCAACGTCCTGACTTTC,CASSLEQGKAPGANVLTF
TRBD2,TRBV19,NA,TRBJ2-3,TGTGCCAGTAGTATTAGAGTTAGCGGGCCCACAGATACGCAGTATTTT,CASSIRVSGPTDTQYF
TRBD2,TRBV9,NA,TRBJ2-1,TGTGCCAGCAGCCTCTCCGGGACTAGCGGGATCGATGAGCAGTTCTTC,CASSLSGTSGIDEQFF
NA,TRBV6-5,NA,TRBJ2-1,TGTGCCAGCAGCTTCCCGGAGCAGTTCTTC,CASSFPEQFF
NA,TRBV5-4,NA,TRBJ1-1,TGTGCCAGCAGCCTCCCGGGACGCAACACTGAAGCTTTCTTT,CASSLPGRNTEAFF
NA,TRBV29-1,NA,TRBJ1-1,TGCAGCGTTCAGGATGAAGCTTTCTTT,CSVQDEAFF
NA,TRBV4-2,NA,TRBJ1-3,TGTGCCAGCAGCCAAGAAGAGGGGACATCTGGAAACACCATATATTTT,CASSQEEGTSGNTIYF
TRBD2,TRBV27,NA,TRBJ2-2,TGTGCCAGCAGTAGAGGGACTACAAACACCGGGGAGCTGTTTTTT,CASSRGTTNTGELFF
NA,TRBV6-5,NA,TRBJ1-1,TGTGCCAGCAGTTACTCGACAAGGGGGGCGAACACTGAAGCTTTCTTT,CASSYSTRGANTEAFF
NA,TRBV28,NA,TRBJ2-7,TGTGCCAGCAGCCTCGGCGTACAAGCTCCCACCTACGAGCAGTACTTC,CASSLGVQAPTYEQYF
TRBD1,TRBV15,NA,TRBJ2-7,TGTGCCACCAGCAGAGATTCGGACAGGTCCTACGAGCAGTACTTC,CATSRDSDRSYEQYF
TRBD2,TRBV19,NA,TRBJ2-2,TGTGCCAGTAGGACCTGGGGGACTAGCGCAAACACCGGGGAGCTGTTTTTT,CASRTWGTSANTGELFF
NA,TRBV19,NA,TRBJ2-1,TGTGCCAGTAGTATGGATCGGGGTTCCTACAATGAGCAGTTCTTC,CASSMDRGSYNEQFF
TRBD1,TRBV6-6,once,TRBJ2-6,TGTGCCAGCAGAGACAGGGCCTCTGGGGCCAACGTCCTGACTTTC,CASRDRASGANVLTF
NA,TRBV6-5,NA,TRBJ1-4,TGTGCCAGCAGTTACGAAAGATGGGTTGAAAAACTGTTTTTT,CASSYERWVEKLFF
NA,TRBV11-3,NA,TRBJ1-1,TGTGCCAGCAGCTCCTCGTGGGACACTGAAGCTTTCTTT,CASSSSWDTEAFF
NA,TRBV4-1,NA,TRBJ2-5,TGCGCCAGCAGCCAAGATTTCAGGGGCCCAGAGACCCAGTACTTC,CASSQDFRGPETQYF
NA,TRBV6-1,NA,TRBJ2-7,TGTGCCAGCAGTGAAGGGAGTAGCTACGAGCAGTACTTC,CASSEGSSYEQYF
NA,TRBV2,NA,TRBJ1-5,TGTGCCAGCAGTCTAGACAGCAATCAGCCCCAGCATTTT,CASSLDSNQPQHF
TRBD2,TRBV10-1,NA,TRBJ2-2,TGCGCCAGCAGTAACGGGACTAAGAACACCGGGGAGCTGTTTTTT,CASSNGTKNTGELFF
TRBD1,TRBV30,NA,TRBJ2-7,TGTGCCTGGGAGCGCCCGGACAGGGACTACGAGCAGTACTTC,CAWERPDRDYEQYF
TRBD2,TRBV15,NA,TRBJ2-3,TGTGCCACCAGCGACACCGCGGGACTAGCGAAAAGATATACGCAGTATTTT,CATSDTAGLAKRYTQYF
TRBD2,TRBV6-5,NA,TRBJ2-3,TGTGCCAGCAGTTACACTAGCGGGAGTTCTACGCAGTATTTT,CASSYTSGSSTQYF
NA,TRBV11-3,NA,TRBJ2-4,TGTGCCAGCAGCTTAAATTGGGGAAACATTCAGTACTTC,CASSLNWGNIQYF
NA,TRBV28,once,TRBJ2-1,TGTGCCAGCAGTTTTAGGGCAACACCGTGGAACAATGAGCAGTTCTTC,CASSFRATPWNNEQFF
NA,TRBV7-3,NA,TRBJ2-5,TGTGCCAGCAGCCCCCATGCAGGGAGGGAGACCCAGTACTTC,CASSPHAGRETQYF
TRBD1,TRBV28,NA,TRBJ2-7,TGTGCCAGCAGCCGGACAGGGGGTGATACCTACGAGCAGTACTTC,CASSRTGGDTYEQYF
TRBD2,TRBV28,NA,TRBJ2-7,TGTGCCAGCAGTCCTGACGGGACTAGCGCCAACTACGAGCAGTACTTC,CASSPDGTSANYEQYF
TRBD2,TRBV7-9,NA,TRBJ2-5,TGTGCCAGCAGCTATGGGAGCGGGAGGGCCGGAGAGCAGTACTTC,CASSYGSGRAGEQYF
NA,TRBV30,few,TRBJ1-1,TGTGCCTGGAGGGTTACAGGGTGGAGCGACACTGAAGCTTTCTTT,CAWRVTGWSDTEAFF
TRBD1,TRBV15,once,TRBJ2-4,TGTGCCACCAGCAGAGGTAATGGGGACAGAAACATTCAGTACTTC,CATSRGNGDRNIQYF
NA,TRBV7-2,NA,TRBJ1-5,TGTGCCAGCAGCCTCCACAAGGGTTCCCAGCCCCAGCATTTT,CASSLHKGSQPQHF
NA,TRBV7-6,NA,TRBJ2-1,TGTGCCAGCAGCTTAGTGTTCGGCGGCGGTGAGCAGTTCTTC,CASSLVFGGGEQFF
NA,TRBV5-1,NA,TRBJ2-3,TGCGCCAGCAGCTTGGGCCCGGCAGATACGCAGTATTTT,CASSLGPADTQYF
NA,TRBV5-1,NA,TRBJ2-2,TGCGCCAGCAGCTTGTTACAGGAAATCAACACCGGGGAGCTGTTTTTT,CASSLLQEINTGELFF
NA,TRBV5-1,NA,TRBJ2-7,TGCGCCAGCAGCTTGGAGACCTACGAGCAGTACTTC,CASSLETYEQYF
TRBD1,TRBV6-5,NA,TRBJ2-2,TGTGCCAGCAGTTACTTCGGACAGGCCGGACATTGGGAGCTGTTTTTT,CASSYFGQAGHWELFF
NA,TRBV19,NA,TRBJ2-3,TGTGCCAGTAGTACCTCGGTGGGCGAGGGAACGCAGTATTTT,CASSTSVGEGTQYF
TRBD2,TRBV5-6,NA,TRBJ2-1,TGTGCCAGCAGCAGGACTAGCTCTTATCAGTTCTTC,CASSRTSSYQFF
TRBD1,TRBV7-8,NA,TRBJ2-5,TGTGCCAGCAGCTTTGGACAGGGCCAAGAGACCCAGTACTTC,CASSFGQGQETQYF
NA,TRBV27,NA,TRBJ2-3,TGTGCCAGCAGCTCTCGGCGGTACACAGATACGCAGTATTTT,CASSSRRYTDTQYF
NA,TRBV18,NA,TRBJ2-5,TGTGCCAGCTCACCACAGGAGACCCAGTACTTC,CASSPQETQYF
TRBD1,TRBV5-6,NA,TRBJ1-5,TGTGCCAGCAGCAGGACAGGCCGCAATCAGCCCCAGCATTTT,CASSRTGRNQPQHF
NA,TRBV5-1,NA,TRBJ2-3,TGCGCCAGCAGCGTCCGGGACGGACGCACAGATACGCAGTATTTT,CASSVRDGRTDTQYF
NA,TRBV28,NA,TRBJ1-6,TGTGCCAGCAGTTTTTGGCAGGGGATTAATTCACCCCTCCACTTT,CASSFWQGINSPLHF